Presented here are 2 T cell receptor beta chains from one specimen sequenced in a study of cytomegalovirus exposure and HLA in healthy donors. The study ran its PCR with 60 Vbeta and 13 Jbeta primers. Only in-frame clones appear in the TCRdb table, and some are missing; sequencing was by immunoSEQ multiplex PCR. Among about 150,000 clones listed, 77% were seen once. Sequenced input: PBMCs. These receptor sequences come from a woman under 40 in good health and CMV-seronegative.

The gene calls are TRBV7-9 and TRBJ1-2; TRBD1 matches 7 bases. Per germline, CDR1 SEHNR and CDR2 FQNEAQ (reference sequence). The CDR3 is 14 residues long. The V and J ends lost 5 bases and 5 bases, in that order; junction bases with no gene match: 8. This chain's CDR3 is CASSPIAGGYGYTF. In DNA form, the CDR3 reads TGTGCCAGCAGCCCCATTGCAGGGGGTTATGGCTACACCTTC.

The count of this clone is one. The chain has TRBV11-3 and TRBJ2-7; the match to TRBD1 covers 10 bases. With V trimmed by 7 bases and J by 4 bases, 10 bases remained unmatched. This CDR3 region has 15 residues. The germline V gene encodes CDR1 SGHNT and CDR2 YENEEA. The CDR3 bases are TGTGCCAGCAACTATCCGGGACAGGGGAGTTACGAGCAGTACTTC. It encodes CASNYPGQGSYEQYF.